This T cell receptor (beta chain) comes out of a study of T cell responses to AZD1222 COVID-19 vaccine (TCRdb year 2021). In the study overall: A total of more than 230 trial participants underwent TCR sequencing, of whom some 210 received two doses of AZD1222 and some 25 received two doses of the MenACWY control vaccine. Trial participants were enrolled by age into 18-55, 56-69 and 70-plus year subgroups, with around 150, 28 and 57 TCR-sequenced participants respectively. Paper-wide results and their limitations: CD4 TCRs associated with the vaccine covered the entire spike protein, and the dominant responses were in regions 160-218 and 743-854. Reportedly, almost half of the unique spike-specific TCRs recognized epitopes lying outside the regions that are mutated in the B.1.351 and B.1.1.7 variants. Participants were mostly white British and included more females than males, and it was suggested by the authors that clonal diversity may have been underestimated. Spike-specific TCR breadth and depth rose significantly after two AZD1222 doses compared with day 0 and with MenACWY recipients. Conclusions about previously exposed vaccinees were limited because only a handful of AZD1222 recipients were SARS-CoV-2 seropositive at baseline. No day 14 peak-response samples were available, so repertoires were characterized only after the peak T cell response. The 56-69-year group was small, and its depth increase did not reach significance, likely because of low power.

The CDR3 regions of human TCRbeta chains were subjected to immunosequencing. Per the authors' processing: TCRs in the repertoires were matched against a reference library of SARS-CoV-2-specific TCRs that had been generated with the MIRA antigen-specificity platform. Breadth was defined as the fraction of unique TCRs that were SARS-CoV-2-associated. Depth was defined as the fraction of total T cells that were SARS-CoV-2-associated. Each spike-specific TCR was assigned to its reactive spike region and to a CD4 or CD8 class using the MIRA data. Log10-transformed breadth and depth values were compared by one-way ANOVA with Sidak's multiple comparisons tests. TCRdb obtained this table from immuneACCESS and retained in-frame rearrangements with V and J assigned. These tables miss some clones; where compared with another copy, unresolved V genes account for less than half of the shortfall, and the remainder is unexplained. That table supplies the V and J calls and clone size; D and trimming were determined from the DNA. The sample table records more than 50,000 clones; about 87% of these occur just once. The top ten clones comprise roughly 2.5% of the sample.

With respect to this clone: Its antigen has not been determined. No much larger clone is present one base from it, and per-base qualities are unavailable.

From the cysteine up to the phenylalanine, the CDR3 has a length of 12 residues. Kept here is only the CDR3 DNA, which spans 36 bases and is read in frame from base 1. V loses 6 bases of germline sequence and J loses 9 bases, and the interval between the two ends is 12 bases. What this sample's time point label stands for: about 28 days (+/-7) after the second vaccine dose. AZD1222 recipients with second doses at about 4 weeks or about 12 weeks were pooled, because spike-specific TCR depth and breadth did not differ between schedules. The vaccinee samples were drawn from two UK trials, COV001 and COV002, one of which was a single-blind randomized controlled phase 2/3 trial testing AZD1222 (ChAdOx1 nCoV-19) in healthy adults. For TCRbeta chain sequencing, PBMC samples were collected from trial participants at day 0 and at day 28 after the second dose.

The chain is assembled from TRBV12-3 or TRBV12-4 and TRBJ2-1, and TRBD2 may be the D gene, going by 6 matching bases. This material consisted of peripheral blood, taken 28 days after the second AZD1222 dose. The receptor's source is an adult who received the AZD1222 COVID-19 vaccine. In nucleotide form, the sequence is TGTGCCAGCAGGACGGGGGTGGGTGAGCAGTTCTTC. This sequence encodes CASRTGVGEQFF.